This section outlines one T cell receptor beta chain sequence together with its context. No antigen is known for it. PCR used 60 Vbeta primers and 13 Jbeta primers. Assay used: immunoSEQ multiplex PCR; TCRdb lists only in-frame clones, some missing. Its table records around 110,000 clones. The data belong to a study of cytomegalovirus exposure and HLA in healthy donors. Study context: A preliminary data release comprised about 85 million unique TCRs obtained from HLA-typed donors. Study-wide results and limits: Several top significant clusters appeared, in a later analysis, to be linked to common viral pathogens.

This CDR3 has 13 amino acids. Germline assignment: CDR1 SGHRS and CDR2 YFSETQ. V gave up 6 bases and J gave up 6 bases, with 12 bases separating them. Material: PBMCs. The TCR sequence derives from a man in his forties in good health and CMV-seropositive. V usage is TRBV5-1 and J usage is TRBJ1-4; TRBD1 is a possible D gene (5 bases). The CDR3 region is CASKRGVDEKLFF. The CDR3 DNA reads TGCGCCAGCAAAAGGGGTGTTGATGAAAAACTGTTTTTT.